Below are 4 T cell receptor beta chains sequenced from a single sample in a study of T cell responses to AZD1222 COVID-19 vaccine. TCRdb keeps only in-frame clones here, not all; method: immunoSEQ multiplex PCR. Here the sample spans over 150,000 clones, around 90% being singletons. The specimen comprised peripheral blood, sampled on day 0 of AZD1222 vaccination. The receptors were sampled from an adult in good health.

V is TRBV18 and J is TRBJ2-1; 9 nucleotides agree with TRBD2. Germline lookup yields CDR1 KGHSH and CDR2 LQKENI. V lost 5 bases and J lost 3; bases outside the gene matches: 11. The CDR3 is 17 amino acids. The CDR3 region has the DNA TGTGCCAGCTCAGCACAGACTAGCGGTACCTTCTACAATGAGCAGTTCTTC. This sequence encodes CASSAQTSGTFYNEQFF.

Points on this clone: An end of the junction does not agree with germline; a read error may underlie this. The chain is built from TRBV6-1 and TRBJ2-7, with D tentatively TRBD2 (7 bases). Germline CDR1 is MNHNS and CDR2 is SASEGT. This CDR3 has 12 amino acids. This CDR3 reads CASSELQGGRHF. The CDR3 DNA follows: TGTGCCAGCAGTGAGCTACAGGGAGGGCGGCACTTC.

The chain links TRBV7-2 to TRBJ2-1; D is possibly TRBD1 or TRBD2 (5 bases each). V was cut by 0 bases and J by 1 base, with 13 bases left in between. The CDR3 has 17 amino acids. Germline CDR1 reads SGHTA; CDR2 reads FQGNSA. The CDR3 sequence is CASSLALRGRSYNEQFF. CDR3 sequence (DNA): TGTGCCAGCAGCTTAGCTTTGAGGGGACGGTCCTACAATGAGCAGTTCTTC.

The chain uses TRBV2 and TRBJ1-3; D is uncertain. CDR3 length: 15 residues. Trimming removed 5 bases at V and 2 bases at J, with 13 bases between. CDR1 and CDR2 from the germline V gene are SNHLY and FYNNEI. The CDR3 DNA sequence: TGTGCCAGCAGTCTCCTGGCGGGGACTGGAAACACCATATATTTT. Translating it yields CASSLLAGTGNTIYF.